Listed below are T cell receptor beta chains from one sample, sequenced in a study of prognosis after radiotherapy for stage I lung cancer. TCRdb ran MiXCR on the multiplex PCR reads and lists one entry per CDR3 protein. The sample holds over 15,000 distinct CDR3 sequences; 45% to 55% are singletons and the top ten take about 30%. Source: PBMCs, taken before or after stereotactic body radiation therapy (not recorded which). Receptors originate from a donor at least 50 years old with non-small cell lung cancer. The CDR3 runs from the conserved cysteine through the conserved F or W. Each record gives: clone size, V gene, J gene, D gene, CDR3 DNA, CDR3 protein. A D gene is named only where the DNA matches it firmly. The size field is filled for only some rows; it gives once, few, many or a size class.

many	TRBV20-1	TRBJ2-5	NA	TGCAGTGCTTCCGGGGGTGGCGCTGGGGAGACCCAGTACTTC	CSASGGGAGETQYF
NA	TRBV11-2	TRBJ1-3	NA	TGTGCCAGCAGCTTAGTCAGGGCTGGAAACACCATATATTTT	CASSLVRAGNTIYF
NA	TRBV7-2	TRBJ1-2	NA	TGTGCCAGCAGCCGGGGGGGTGCCTATGGCTACACCTTC	CASSRGGAYGYTF
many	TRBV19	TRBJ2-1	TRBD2	TGTGCCACGGGACTAGCGGGAGGTAGCGGTGAGCAGTTCTTC	CATGLAGGSGEQFF
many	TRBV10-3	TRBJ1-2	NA	TGTGCCATCAGTGGGGCAGGACAAAGGATATCGGATGGCTACACCTTC	CAISGAGQRISDGYTF
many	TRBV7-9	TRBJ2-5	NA	TGTGCCAGCAGTTCCCAAGAGACCCAGTACTTC	CASSSQETQYF
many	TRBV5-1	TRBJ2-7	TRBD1	TGCGCCAGCAGCGCTAAAACCGGGACAGGGGTATACGAGCAGTACTTC	CASSAKTGTGVYEQYF
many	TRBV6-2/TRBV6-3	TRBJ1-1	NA	TGTGCCAGCAGTTCGACGCTACAGGGCGGGGGCACTGAAGCTTTCTTT	CASSSTLQGGGTEAFF
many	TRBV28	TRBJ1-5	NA	TGTGCCAGCTCCCTCAGGGCAGTCAATCAGCCCCAGCATTTT	CASSLRAVNQPQHF
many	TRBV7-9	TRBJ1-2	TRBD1	TGTGCCAGCAGCGAAGGACAGGGACGTGACTATGGCTACACCTTC	CASSEGQGRDYGYTF
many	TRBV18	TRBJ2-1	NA	TGTGCCAGCTCTCCTGACCAGCGGAGTTACAATGAGCAGTTCTTC	CASSPDQRSYNEQFF
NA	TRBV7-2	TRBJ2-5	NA	TGTGCCAGCAGCTTTCTGGGTGAAGAGACCCAGTACTTC	CASSFLGEETQYF
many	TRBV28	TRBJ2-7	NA	TGTGCCAGCAGTCCCGGGAAGTGGGAGCAGTACTTC	CASSPGKWEQYF
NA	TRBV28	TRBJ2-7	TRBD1	TGTGCCAACAGTGCCGCCGTGACAGGGGGCAACTACGAGCAGTACTTC	CANSAAVTGGNYEQYF
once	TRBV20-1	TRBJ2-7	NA	TGCAGTGCACCCGCCCCCGGTACTAGTAACTACGAGCAGTACTTC	CSAPAPGTSNYEQYF
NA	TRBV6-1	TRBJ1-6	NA	TGTGCCAGCAGCCGAGATTACTCCTATAATTCGCCCCTCCACTTT	CASSRDYSYNSPLHF
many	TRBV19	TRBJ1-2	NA	TGTGCCAGTAGTATCAACGCAGGGATCTATGGCTACACCTTC	CASSINAGIYGYTF